This T cell receptor (beta chain) is from a study of blood T cell repertoires in COVID-19. Study background: Samples came from the United States, Italy and Spain, spanning acute and convalescent COVID-19.

Germline-derived CDR1 and CDR2 are LNHDA and SQIVND (reference sequence). This CDR3 region has 14 residues. Losses at the gene ends were 10 bases for V and 2 bases for J; bases not matched to a gene: 7. Here immunoSEQ multiplex PCR was the method, and the copy in TCRdb shows in-frame clones only, minus some. The table includes 35,000 to 55,000 clones, just under 70% detected once. The V call is TRBV19, the J call TRBJ1-2; TRBD1 matches 10 bases. The sequence came from a man at least 80 years old with acute or convalescent COVID-19. The specimen was peripheral blood. The DNA of the CDR3 is TGTGCCATCTCGGACAGGGGGGTAAACTATGGCTACACCTTC. It specifies CAISDRGVNYGYTF. Drawing the rest from reference TRBV19 and TRBJ1-2, the complete variable domain is DGGITQSPKYLFRKEGQNVTLSCEQNLNHDAMYWYRQDPGQGLRLIYYSQIVNDFQKGDIAEGYSVSREKKESFPLTVTSAQKNPTAFYLCAISDRGVNYGYTFGSGTRLTVV.